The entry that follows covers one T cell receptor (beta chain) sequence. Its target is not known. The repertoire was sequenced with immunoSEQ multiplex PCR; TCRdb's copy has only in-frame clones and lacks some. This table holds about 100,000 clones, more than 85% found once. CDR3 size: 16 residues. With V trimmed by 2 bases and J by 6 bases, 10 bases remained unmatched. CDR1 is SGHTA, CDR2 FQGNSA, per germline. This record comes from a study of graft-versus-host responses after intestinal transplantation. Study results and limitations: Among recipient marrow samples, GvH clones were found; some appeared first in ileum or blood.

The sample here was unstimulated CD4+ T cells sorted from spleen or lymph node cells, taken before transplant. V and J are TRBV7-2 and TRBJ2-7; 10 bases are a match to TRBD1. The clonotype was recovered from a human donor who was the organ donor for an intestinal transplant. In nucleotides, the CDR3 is TGTGCCAGCAGCTTAACGTCGGGACAGGGGCTCCGCGAGCAGTACTTC. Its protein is CASSLTSGQGLREQYF.